This T cell receptor (beta chain) was obtained from a study of spatial heterogeneity in lung cancer. General study points: At tumor resection, ubiquitous expanded TCRs were detected in blood more often than later.

This clonotype was detected many times. Its specificity is unknown. In germline, CDR1 is LGHNA, CDR2 YSLEER. V lost 4 bases and J lost 3, with 13 bases in between. This CDR3 contains 15 residues. The time point: sample taken at primary tumor resection. Tumor, nontumor lung or frozen PBMC supplied whole RNA, sequenced without sorting. The donor group consisted of around 66 patients who had untreated, early-stage non-small cell lung cancer. On each TCR cDNA molecule, a unique molecular identifier was present. Via MiXCR, TCRdb re-called the 5' RACE reads, giving one row per CDR3 protein. The data contain about 50,000 distinct CDR3 sequences, about 7.6% of them singletons.

This sequence joins TRBV4-3 and TRBJ1-5; D gene unclear. The starting material was PBMCs, obtained at surgery. The receptor's source is a female donor with early-stage non-small cell lung cancer. The CDR3 protein is CASSLDLGPNQPQHF. CDR3 nucleotides: TGCGCCAGCAGCCTCGATCTTGGGCCCAATCAGCCCCAGCATTTT.